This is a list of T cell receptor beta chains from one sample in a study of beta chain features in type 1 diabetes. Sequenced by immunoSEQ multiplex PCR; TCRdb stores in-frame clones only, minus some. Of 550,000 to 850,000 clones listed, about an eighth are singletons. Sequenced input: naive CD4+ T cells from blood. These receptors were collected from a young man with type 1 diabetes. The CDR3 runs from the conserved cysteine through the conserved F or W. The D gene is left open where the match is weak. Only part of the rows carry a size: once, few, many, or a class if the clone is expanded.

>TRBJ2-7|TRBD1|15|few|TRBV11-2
CASSFSGTGNYEQYF
TGTGCCAGCAGCTTCTCTGGGACAGGGAACTACGAGCAGTACTTC
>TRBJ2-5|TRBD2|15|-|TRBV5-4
CASSLPSGGAETQYF
TGTGCCAGCAGCTTGCCTAGCGGGGGGGCGGAGACCCAGTACTTC
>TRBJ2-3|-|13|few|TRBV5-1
CASGGLPVDTQYF
TGCGCCAGCGGGGGCCTTCCCGTCGATACGCAGTATTTT
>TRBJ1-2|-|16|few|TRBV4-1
CASSHLPRGLDYGYTF
TGCGCCAGCAGCCACCTCCCCCGGGGGTTAGACTATGGCTACACCTTC
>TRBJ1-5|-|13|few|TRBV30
CAWSADSNQPQHF
TGTGCCTGGAGTGCCGATAGCAATCAGCCCCAGCATTTT
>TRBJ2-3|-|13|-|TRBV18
CASSRAISDTQYF
TGTGCCAGCTCTCGGGCCATTTCAGATACGCAGTATTTT
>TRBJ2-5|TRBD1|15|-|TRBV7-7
CASSFGPTGSETQYF
TGTGCCAGCAGCTTCGGACCGACAGGGTCGGAGACCCAGTACTTC
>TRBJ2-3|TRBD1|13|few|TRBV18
CASSQGAGDTQYF
TGTGCCAGCTCACAGGGGGCGGGAGATACGCAGTATTTT
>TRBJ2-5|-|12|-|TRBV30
CAWSWLAETQYF
TGTGCCTGGAGTTGGCTAGCGGAGACCCAGTACTTC
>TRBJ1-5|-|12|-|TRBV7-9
CASSFDNQPQHF
TGTGCCAGCAGCTTTGACAATCAGCCCCAGCATTTT
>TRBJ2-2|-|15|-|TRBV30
CAWSKGSFGTGELFF
TGTGCCTGGAGTAAGGGAAGTTTCGGCACCGGGGAGCTGTTTTTT
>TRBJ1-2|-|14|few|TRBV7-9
CASSGSGTYYGYTF
TGTGCCAGCAGCGGTTCCGGGACCTACTATGGCTACACCTTC
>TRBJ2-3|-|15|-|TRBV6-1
CASSEGGQGGDTQYF
TGTGCCAGCAGTGAAGGCGGGCAGGGCGGAGATACGCAGTATTTT
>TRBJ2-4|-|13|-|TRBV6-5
CAMGRVAKNIQYF
TGTGCCATGGGGCGGGTAGCCAAAAACATTCAGTACTTC
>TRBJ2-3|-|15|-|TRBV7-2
CASSLSTDPIDTQYF
TGTGCCAGCAGCTTATCAACAGACCCCATCGATACGCAGTATTTT
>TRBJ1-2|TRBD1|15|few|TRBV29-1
CSVDRTGENSYGYTF
TGCAGCGTTGATCGGACAGGGGAGAATAGCTATGGCTACACCTTC
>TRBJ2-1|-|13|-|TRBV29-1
CSAPGALYNEQFF
TGCAGCGCGCCCGGGGCTCTATACAATGAGCAGTTCTTC
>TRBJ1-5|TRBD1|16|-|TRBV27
CASSPWGQGAGQPQHF
TGTGCCAGCAGTCCTTGGGGACAGGGGGCCGGACAGCCCCAGCATTTT
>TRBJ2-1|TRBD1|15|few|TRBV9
CASSLRDSSYNEQFF
TGTGCCAGCAGCCTCCGGGACAGCTCCTACAATGAGCAGTTCTTC